This T cell receptor (beta chain) was captured by sequencing in a study of T cell responses to AZD1222 COVID-19 vaccine. Study-level background: Doses given second, at about 4 or about 12 weeks, were pooled.

Study-level findings and limits: Repertoire sampling happened only post peak T cell response.

Sequencing used immunoSEQ multiplex PCR; TCRdb keeps in-frame clones, though not all of them. This table has more than 150,000 clones, 88% appearing once. Regarding this clone: As yet, its antigen is unknown.

The sequence came from an adult in good health. The specimen comprised peripheral blood, sampled on day 0 of AZD1222 vaccination.

The CDR3 spells CASRLGAGNTIYF. The DNA of the CDR3 is TGTGCCAGCAGGCTTGGGGCTGGAAACACCATATATTTT. The chain uses TRBV6-5 and TRBJ1-3; D remains ambiguous. CDR3 length equals 13 residues. The germline V gene encodes CDR1 MNHEY and CDR2 SVGAGI. Trimming took off 6 bases at V and 2 bases at J, with 8 bases between the two ends.